This T cell receptor beta chain was captured in a study of blood T cell repertoires in COVID-19. At the level of the study: The samples span acute and convalescent COVID-19 from the United States, Italy and Spain.

Original methodology: Estimates of nucleated cell counts were drawn from the amplification of reference gene primers. TCRdb's table, derived via immunoSEQ multiplex PCR, lists solely in-frame clones and lacks some. Clone size and the V and J calls come from that table; the DNA yielded D and trimming. The repertoire holds about 170,000 clones, with approximately 83% as singletons. The V gene's germline CDR1 is MDHEN and CDR2 SYDVKM. V gave up 4 bases and J gave up 4 bases; unmatched junction bases: 4. This CDR3 comprises 14 residues. This clone came up once. Sequences were obtained from peripheral blood. The V call is TRBV28, the J call TRBJ2-5, with TRBD2 matching 9 bases. The sequence was obtained from a human donor with acute or convalescent COVID-19. The donor label of this sample is uncertain. The CDR3: CASSSPGLAETQYF. The CDR3 DNA reads TGTGCCAGCAGTTCTCCGGGACTAGCAGAGACCCAGTACTTC.